Sequencing of this T cell receptor (beta chain) was carried out in a study of T cell responses to AZD1222 COVID-19 vaccine. This clone was counted once. Germline V gives CDR1 LGHDT, CDR2 YNNKEL (reference sequence). The length of the CDR3 is 15 residues. V gave up 1 base and J gave up 4 bases; unmatched junction bases: 3. Sequencing used immunoSEQ multiplex PCR; TCRdb keeps in-frame clones, though not all of them. The sample yields about 56,000 clones, 70% to 90% seen once. This chain uses TRBV3-1 (or the pseudogene TRBV3-2) with TRBJ2-2; 7 nucleotides line up with TRBD2. The clonotype was recovered from an adult in good health. The input for sequencing was peripheral blood, taken on day 0 of AZD1222 vaccination. This chain's CDR3 is CASSQVGGSTGELFF. In DNA, the CDR3 is TGTGCCAGCAGCCAAGTGGGAGGGAGCACCGGGGAGCTGTTTTTT.